This TCR beta chain was obtained from a study of shared clonotypes between healthy human individuals. From germline, CDR1 is SGDLS and CDR2 YYNGEE. The junction had 9 bases not matched to a gene; V was cut back by 3 bases and J by 4 bases. The CDR3 extends over 16 amino acids. A deep-level run was used for the assay. Several immunoSEQ plates received, in even portions, the genomic DNA of each subset. Generated by immunoSEQ multiplex PCR, the TCRdb table keeps only in-frame clones and is missing some. This table holds some 510,000 clones, 79% found once. The chain recombines TRBV9 with TRBJ2-3; 9 nucleotides match TRBD2. The specimen sequenced was PBMCs. This sequence originates from a middle-aged woman in good health. Some clones in this sample may be carry-over from other donors' samples. CDR3 sequence reads: CASSGDSGRLADTQYF. The CDR3 DNA follows: TGTGCCAGCAGCGGCGATAGCGGGAGACTGGCAGATACGCAGTATTTT.